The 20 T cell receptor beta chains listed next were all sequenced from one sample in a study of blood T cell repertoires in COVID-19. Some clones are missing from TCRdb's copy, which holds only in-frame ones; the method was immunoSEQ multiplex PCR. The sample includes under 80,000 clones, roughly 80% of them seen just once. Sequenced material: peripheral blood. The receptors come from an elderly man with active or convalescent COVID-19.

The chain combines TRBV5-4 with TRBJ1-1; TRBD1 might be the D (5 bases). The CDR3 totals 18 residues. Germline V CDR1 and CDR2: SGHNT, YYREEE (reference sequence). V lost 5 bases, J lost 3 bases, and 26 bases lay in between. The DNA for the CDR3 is TGTGCCAGCAGTCCTCGAGGGAGGACAAAACGGGTAGACACTGAAGCTTTCTTT. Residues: CASSPRGRTKRVDTEAFF.

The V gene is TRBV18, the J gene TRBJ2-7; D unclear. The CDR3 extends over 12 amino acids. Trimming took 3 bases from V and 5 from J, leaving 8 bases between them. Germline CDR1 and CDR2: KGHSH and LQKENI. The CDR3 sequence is CASSPYVDEQYF. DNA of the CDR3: TGTGCCAGCTCACCTTATGTAGACGAGCAGTACTTC.

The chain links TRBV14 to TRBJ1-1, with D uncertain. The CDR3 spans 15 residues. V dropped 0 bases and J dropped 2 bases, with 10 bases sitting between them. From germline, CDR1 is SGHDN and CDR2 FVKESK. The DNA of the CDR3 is TGTGCCAGCAGCCAAGATCAAACCCTAAACACTGAAGCTTTCTTT. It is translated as CASSQDQTLNTEAFF.

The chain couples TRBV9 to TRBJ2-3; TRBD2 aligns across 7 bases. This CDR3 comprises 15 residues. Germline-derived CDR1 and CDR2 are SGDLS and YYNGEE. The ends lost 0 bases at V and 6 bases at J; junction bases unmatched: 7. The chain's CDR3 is CASSVEAGSWDTQYF. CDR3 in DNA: TGTGCCAGCAGCGTAGAAGCGGGGTCCTGGGATACGCAGTATTTT.

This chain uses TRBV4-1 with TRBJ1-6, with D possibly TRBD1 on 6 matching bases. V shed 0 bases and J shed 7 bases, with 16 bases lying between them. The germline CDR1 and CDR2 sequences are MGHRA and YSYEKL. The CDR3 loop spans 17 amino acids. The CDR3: CASSQDLWGRVNSPLHF. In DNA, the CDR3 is TGCGCCAGCAGCCAAGATCTCTGGGGGCGCGTAAATTCACCCCTCCACTTT.

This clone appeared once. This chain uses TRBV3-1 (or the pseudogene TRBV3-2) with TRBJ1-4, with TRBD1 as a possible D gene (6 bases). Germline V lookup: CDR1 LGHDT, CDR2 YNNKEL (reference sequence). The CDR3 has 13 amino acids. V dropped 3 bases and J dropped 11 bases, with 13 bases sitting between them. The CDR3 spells CASSQGTSAKLFF. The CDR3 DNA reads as TGTGCCAGCAGCCAGGGGACAAGCGCGAAACTGTTTTTT.

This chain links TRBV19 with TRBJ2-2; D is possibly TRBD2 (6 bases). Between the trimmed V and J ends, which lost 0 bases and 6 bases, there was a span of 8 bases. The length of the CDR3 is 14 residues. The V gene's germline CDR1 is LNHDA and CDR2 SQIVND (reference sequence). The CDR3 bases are TGTGCCAGTAGTATAGAGGGGGGTTCCGGGGAGCTGTTTTTT. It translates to CASSIEGGSGELFF.

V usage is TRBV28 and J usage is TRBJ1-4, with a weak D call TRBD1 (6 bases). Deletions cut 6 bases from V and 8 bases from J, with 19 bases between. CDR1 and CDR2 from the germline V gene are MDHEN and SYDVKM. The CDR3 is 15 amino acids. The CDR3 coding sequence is TGTGCCAGCAGCTTCCAGGACAGTTCCAGGGAAAAACTGTTTTTT. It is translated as CASSFQDSSREKLFF.

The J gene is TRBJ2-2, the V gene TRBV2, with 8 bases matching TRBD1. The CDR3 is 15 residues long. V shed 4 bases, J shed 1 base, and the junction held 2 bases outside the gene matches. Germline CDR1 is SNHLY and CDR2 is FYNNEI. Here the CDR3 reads CASSVDRGNTGELFF. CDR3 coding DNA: TGTGCCAGCAGTGTAGACAGGGGGAACACCGGGGAGCTGTTTTTT.

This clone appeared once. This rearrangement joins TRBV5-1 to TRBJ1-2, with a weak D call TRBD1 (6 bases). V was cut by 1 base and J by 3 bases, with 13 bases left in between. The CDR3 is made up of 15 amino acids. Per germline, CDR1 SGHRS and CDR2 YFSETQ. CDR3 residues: CASSLYGGADYGYTF. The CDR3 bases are TGCGCCAGCAGCTTGTATGGGGGCGCTGACTATGGCTACACCTTC.

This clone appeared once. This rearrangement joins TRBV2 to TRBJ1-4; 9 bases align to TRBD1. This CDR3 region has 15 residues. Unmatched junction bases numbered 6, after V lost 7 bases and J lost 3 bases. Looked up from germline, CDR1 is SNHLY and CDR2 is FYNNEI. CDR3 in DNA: TGTGCCAGCACCCAACAGGGGGCCGCTAATGAAAAACTGTTTTTT. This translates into CASTQQGAANEKLFF.

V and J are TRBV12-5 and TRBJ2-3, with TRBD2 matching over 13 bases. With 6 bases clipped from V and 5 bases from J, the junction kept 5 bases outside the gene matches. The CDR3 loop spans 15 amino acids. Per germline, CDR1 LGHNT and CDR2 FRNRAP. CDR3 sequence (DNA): TGTGCTAGTGGCCCTGGACTAGCGGGGGTAGATACGCAGTATTTT. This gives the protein CASGPGLAGVDTQYF.

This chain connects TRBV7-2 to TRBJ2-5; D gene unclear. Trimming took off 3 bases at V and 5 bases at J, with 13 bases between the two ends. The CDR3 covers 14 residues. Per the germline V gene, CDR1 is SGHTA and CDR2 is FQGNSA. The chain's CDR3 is CASSLEFSAETQYF. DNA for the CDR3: TGTGCCAGCAGCTTGGAATTCAGCGCGGAGACCCAGTACTTC.

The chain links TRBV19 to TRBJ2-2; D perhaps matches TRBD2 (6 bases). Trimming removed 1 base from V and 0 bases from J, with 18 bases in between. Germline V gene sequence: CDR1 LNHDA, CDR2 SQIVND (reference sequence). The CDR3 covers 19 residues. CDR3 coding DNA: TGTGCCAGTAGTATAGTACTGTGGACGGGGAGGCCGAACACCGGGGAGCTGTTTTTT. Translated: CASSIVLWTGRPNTGELFF.

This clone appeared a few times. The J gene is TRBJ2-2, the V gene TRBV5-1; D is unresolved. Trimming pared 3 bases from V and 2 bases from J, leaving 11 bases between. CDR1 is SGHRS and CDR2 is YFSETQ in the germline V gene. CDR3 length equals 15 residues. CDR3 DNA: TGCGCCAGCAGCTCCTCGACACAAAACACCGGGGAGCTGTTTTTT. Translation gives CASSSSTQNTGELFF.

CDR3 bases: TGTGCCAGCAGTTACGGACAGCGGGAAAAACTGTTTTTT. This encodes CASSYGQREKLFF. This rearrangement joins TRBV6-5 to TRBJ1-4; TRBD1 might be the D (6 bases). Germline V gives CDR1 MNHEY, CDR2 SVGAGI. The V and J ends lost 2 bases and 8 bases respectively, with 9 bases between them. CDR3 size: 13 residues.

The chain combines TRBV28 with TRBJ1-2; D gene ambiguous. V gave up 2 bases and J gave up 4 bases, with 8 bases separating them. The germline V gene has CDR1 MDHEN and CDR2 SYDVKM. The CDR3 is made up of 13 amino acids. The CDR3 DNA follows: TGTGCCAGCAGTTTAGGGCAGCCCTATGGCTACACCTTC. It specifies CASSLGQPYGYTF.

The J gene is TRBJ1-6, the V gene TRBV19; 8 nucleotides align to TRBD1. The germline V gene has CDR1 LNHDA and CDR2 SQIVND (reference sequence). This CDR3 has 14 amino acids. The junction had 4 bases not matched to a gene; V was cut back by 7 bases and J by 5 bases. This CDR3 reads CASKLGQDNSPLHF. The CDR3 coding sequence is TGTGCCAGTAAGTTGGGACAGGATAATTCACCCCTCCACTTT.

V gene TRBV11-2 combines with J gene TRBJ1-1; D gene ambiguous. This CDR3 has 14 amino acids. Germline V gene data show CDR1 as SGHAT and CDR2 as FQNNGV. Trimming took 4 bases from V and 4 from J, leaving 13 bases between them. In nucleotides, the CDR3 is TGTGCCAGCAGCTCCGTCATCCCGAGCACTGAAGCTTTCTTT. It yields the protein CASSSVIPSTEAFF.

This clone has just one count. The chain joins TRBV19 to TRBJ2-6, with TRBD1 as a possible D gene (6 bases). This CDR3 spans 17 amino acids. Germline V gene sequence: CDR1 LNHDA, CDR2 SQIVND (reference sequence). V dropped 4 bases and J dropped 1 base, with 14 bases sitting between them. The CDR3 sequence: CASSTGHFASGANVLTF. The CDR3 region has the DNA TGTGCCAGTAGTACGGGACACTTTGCATCTGGGGCCAACGTCCTGACTTTC.